One sample yielded the 20 T cell receptor beta chains listed below, sequenced in a study of blood T cell repertoires in COVID-19. Here immunoSEQ multiplex PCR was the method, and the copy in TCRdb shows in-frame clones only, minus some. The table records some 100,000 clones, approximately 90% of them present only once. The sample was peripheral blood. The receptors were sampled from a human donor with acute or convalescent COVID-19. The donor label of this sample is uncertain.

The rearrangement links TRBV7-9 to TRBJ2-1; D gene uncertain. The V gene lost 2 bases and the J gene lost 4 bases, with 9 bases spanning the gap. The CDR3 extends over 14 amino acids. Looked up from germline, CDR1 is SEHNR and CDR2 is FQNEAQ (reference sequence). CDR3 DNA: TGTGCCAGCAGCTTACTAGGAATTTACAATGAGCAGTTCTTC. It is translated as CASSLLGIYNEQFF.

This chain links TRBV5-1 with TRBJ2-3, with TRBD2 identical over 14 bases. Germline trimming cut 0 bases from V and 4 bases from J; bases unmatched to any gene: 13. The CDR3 has 20 amino acids. The germline V gene encodes CDR1 SGHRS and CDR2 YFSETQ. CDR3 in amino acids: CASSLGLAGGPLRGPDTQYF. In DNA, the CDR3 is TGCGCCAGCAGCTTGGGACTAGCGGGAGGGCCACTAAGAGGGCCAGATACGCAGTATTTT.

Of note for this clone: Different DNA sequences within this sample yield the same CDR3. The rearrangement links TRBV7-2 to TRBJ1-2; D possibly corresponds to TRBD1 (6 bases). Trimming took 5 bases from V and 5 from J, leaving 9 bases between them. Germline V gene lookup returns CDR1 SGHTA and CDR2 FQGNSA. The CDR3 is made up of 12 amino acids. CDR3 protein: CASSPGQYGYTF. The CDR3 DNA sequence: TGTGCCAGCAGCCCCGGACAGTATGGCTACACCTTC. Full variable domain (missing parts from reference TRBV7-2 and TRBJ1-2): GAGVSQSPSNKVTEKGKDVELRCDPISGHTALYWYRQSLGQGLEFLIYFQGNSAPDKSGLPSDRFSAERTGGSVSTLTIQRTQQEDSAVYLCASSPGQYGYTFGSGTRLTVV.

This clone was observed once. The chain joins TRBV9 to TRBJ2-5; 9 nucleotides match TRBD2. The CDR3 has 15 residues. CDR1 is SGDLS and CDR2 is YYNGEE in the germline V gene. The J segment lost 5 bases and the V segment lost 0 bases, leaving 5 bases of the junction unmatched. This chain's CDR3 is CASSVVGGGAETQYF. For the CDR3, the DNA is TGTGCCAGCAGCGTAGTGGGCGGGGGGGCTGAGACCCAGTACTTC.

The J gene is TRBJ2-2, the V gene TRBV6-5, with TRBD2 matching 7 bases. CDR3 length: 15 amino acids. Trimming took 2 bases from V and 0 from J; bases not matched to a gene: 0. The germline V gene encodes CDR1 MNHEY and CDR2 SVGAGI. The CDR3 here is CASSYSGTNTGELFF. As DNA, the CDR3 is TGTGCCAGCAGTTACAGCGGGACGAACACCGGGGAGCTGTTTTTT.

Only a few counts were recorded for this clone. This chain joins TRBV5-1 and TRBJ2-1; 10 bases agree with TRBD2. V was clipped by 0 bases and J by 8 bases; unmatched bases: 8. Per the germline V gene, CDR1 is SGHRS and CDR2 is YFSETQ. This CDR3 region has 16 residues. The CDR3 nucleotides read TGCGCCAGCAGCTTGGCCGGAAGCGGGAGGGTCGATGAGCAGTTCTTC. Encoded protein: CASSLAGSGRVDEQFF.

This clone was recorded once. The J gene is TRBJ2-5, the V gene TRBV5-1; 8 bases agree with TRBD2. The ends lost 3 bases at V and 1 base at J; junction bases unmatched: 5. CDR3 length: 15 amino acids. The germline CDR1 and CDR2 sequences are SGHRS and YFSETQ. CDR3 residues: CASSWGTSGQETQYF. CDR3 coding DNA: TGCGCCAGCAGCTGGGGCACTAGCGGCCAAGAGACCCAGTACTTC.

The gene calls are TRBV9 and TRBJ2-5; 7 nucleotides agree with TRBD1. Germline V gene lookup returns CDR1 SGDLS and CDR2 YYNGEE. The CDR3 runs to 20 residues. Trimming removed 3 bases from V and 1 base from J; junction bases left unmatched: 21. DNA of the CDR3: TGTGCCAGCAGCGCGGGCACCCCCAGACCTGGGGCAGGGGGCCAAGAGACCCAGTACTTC. This gives the protein CASSAGTPRPGAGGQETQYF.

The chain uses TRBV6-5 and TRBJ1-2; tentative D call: TRBD1 (6 bases). Germline V gene sequence: CDR1 MNHEY, CDR2 SVGAGI. The CDR3 consists of 13 residues. The V end lost 6 bases, the J end lost 2 bases, and 10 bases lay between the germline ends. CDR3 region: CASRPTGNYGYTF. The CDR3 DNA is TGTGCCAGCAGACCTACAGGGAACTATGGCTACACCTTC.

This chain joins TRBV5-4 and TRBJ1-4, with 7 bases matching TRBD1. The CDR3 has 15 amino acids. The J segment lost 4 bases and the V segment lost 4 bases, leaving 7 bases of the junction unmatched. Germline-derived CDR1 and CDR2 are SGHNT and YYREEE (reference sequence). The CDR3 DNA follows: TGTGCCAGCAGCATCAGACAGGGCTATAATGAAAAACTGTTTTTT. Protein sequence: CASSIRQGYNEKLFF.

The chain couples TRBV10-3 to TRBJ2-4; a weak D match, TRBD2 (5 bases). Germline V lookup: CDR1 ENHRY, CDR2 SYGVKD. The CDR3 sequence is 12 residues long. V lost 8 bases, J lost 8 bases, and 13 bases lay in between. Here the CDR3 reads CAIGSGDDIQYF. Written as DNA, the CDR3 is TGTGCCATCGGGAGCGGAGACGACATTCAGTACTTC.

The chain combines TRBV6-5 with TRBJ2-3; the D gene is possibly TRBD2 (6 bases). The germline V and J ends were trimmed by 2 bases and 5 bases, with 8 bases remaining between them. This CDR3 comprises 13 residues. CDR1 and CDR2 (germline): MNHEY, SVGAGI. CDR3 sequence: CASSYMGGDTQYF. The CDR3 DNA sequence: TGTGCCAGCAGTTACATGGGGGGAGATACGCAGTATTTT.

V gene TRBV28 combines with J gene TRBJ2-7, with TRBD1 matching 9 bases. The V segment lost 5 bases and the J segment 6 bases; nucleotides outside the gene matches: 17. Looked up from germline, CDR1 is MDHEN and CDR2 is SYDVKM. The length of the CDR3 is 17 residues. CDR3 loop: CASSREWTGARATEQYF. The DNA for the CDR3 is TGTGCCAGCAGTCGAGAGTGGACAGGGGCCAGGGCTACCGAGCAGTACTTC.

The V gene is TRBV18, the J gene TRBJ2-1, with 10 bases aligning to TRBD2. CDR3 size: 16 residues. The V and J ends lost 0 bases and 7 bases, in that order; junction bases with no gene match: 6. CDR1 and CDR2 from the germline V gene are KGHSH and LQKENI. CDR3 loop: CASSPPLAGEKNEQFF. The CDR3 nucleotides are TGTGCCAGCTCACCACCCCTAGCGGGAGAAAAGAATGAGCAGTTCTTC. The full variable domain, completed using reference TRBV18 and TRBJ2-1, is NAGVMQNPRHLVRRRGQEARLRCSPMKGHSHVYWYRQLPEEGLKFMVYLQKENIIDESGMPKERFSAEFPKEGPSILRIQQVVRGDSAAYFCASSPPLAGEKNEQFFGPGTRLTVL.

The genes are TRBV7-8 and TRBJ2-1, with TRBD2 identical over 14 bases. After removal of 3 bases from V and 10 bases from J, the junction contained 5 bases not matched to a gene. The CDR3 is made up of 15 amino acids. Germline loops: CDR1 SGHVS, CDR2 FQNEAQ. The DNA of the CDR3 is TGTGCCAGCAGCTTGGGACTAGCGGGAGTTCGGGAGCAGTTCTTC. As protein: CASSLGLAGVREQFF.

V and J are TRBV19 and TRBJ1-2, with D hard to call. The CDR3 spans 13 residues. CDR1 and CDR2 (germline): LNHDA, SQIVND (reference sequence). Trimming removed 6 bases from V and 2 bases from J, with 10 bases in between. The DNA for the CDR3 is TGTGCCAGTAGACCGACTCTCAACTATGGCTACACCTTC. It encodes CASRPTLNYGYTF.

This clone was observed a single time. The V call is TRBV6-5, the J call TRBJ1-2, with D perhaps matching TRBD1 (6 bases). The V end was cut by 6 bases, the J end by 8 bases, with 16 bases between. This CDR3 spans 13 amino acids. Germline loops: CDR1 MNHEY, CDR2 SVGAGI. This chain's CDR3 is CASSYTGSLGYTF. In nucleotides, the CDR3 is TGTGCCAGCAGCTATACAGGGTCTCTGGGCTACACCTTC.

This clone was detected once. The chain is built from TRBV11-2 and TRBJ2-1; the D gene is possibly TRBD2 (5 bases). V gave up 5 bases and J gave up 1 base, with 12 bases separating them. This CDR3 has 15 amino acids. Germline loops: CDR1 SGHAT, CDR2 FQNNGV. CDR3 sequence (DNA): TGTGCCAGCAGCCAAGGACTGGAGTCCTACAATGAGCAGTTCTTC. It is translated as CASSQGLESYNEQFF.

This clone was counted only a few times. V is TRBV7-5 and J is TRBJ2-4; TRBD1, as called in the table, went unchecked against the DNA. TRBV7-5 is a pseudogene segment. The CDR3 contains 20 residues. The CDR3 reads CVRSLGVLGTGVGVRNIQYF. Written as DNA, the CDR3 is TGTGTCAGAAGCTTAGGGGTATTGGGGACAGGGGTCGGCGTCAGAAACATTCAGTACTTC.

The chain recombines TRBV5-1 with TRBJ1-1, with D maybe TRBD1 (5 bases). Trimming cost V 6 bases and J 1 base, with 16 bases left between them. The CDR3 has 15 amino acids. CDR1 and CDR2 (germline): SGHRS, YFSETQ. The CDR3 sequence: CASTVSGGRNTEAFF. DNA for the CDR3: TGCGCCAGCACGGTGAGCGGGGGTAGGAACACTGAAGCTTTCTTT.